The 11 T cell receptor beta chains below were found in one sample sequenced in a study of blood T cell repertoires in COVID-19. Assay used: immunoSEQ multiplex PCR; TCRdb lists only in-frame clones, some missing. The profile shows roughly 35,000 clones, approximately 90% of them singletons. Material for sequencing was peripheral blood. Source of these receptors: a man between 65 and 79 years old with acute or convalescent COVID-19.

This sequence joins TRBV4-1 and TRBJ1-2; 8 bases are a match to TRBD1. With 6 bases clipped from V and 5 bases from J, the junction kept 5 bases outside the gene matches. There are 13 residues in the CDR3. The V gene's germline CDR1 is MGHRA and CDR2 YSYEKL. The CDR3 DNA follows: TGCGCCAGCAGTAGACAGGGGACTTATGGCTACACCTTC. Protein product: CASSRQGTYGYTF.

This rearrangement joins TRBV18 to TRBJ2-1; TRBD2 agrees at 11 bases. Trimming at V came to 4 bases and at J to 4 bases, leaving 3 bases not matched to a gene. Germline values: CDR1 KGHSH, CDR2 LQKENI. The CDR3 length is 15 residues. DNA for the CDR3: TGTGCCAGCTCACTAGGGACTAGCGGTTACAATGAGCAGTTCTTC. The encoded protein is CASSLGTSGYNEQFF.

The chain is built from TRBV5-4 and TRBJ1-2; D is uncertain. With 1 base removed from V and 7 bases from J, the gap between germline ends came to 5 bases. Germline CDR1 and CDR2: SGHNT and YYREEE (reference sequence). The CDR3 is made up of 11 amino acids. The chain's CDR3 is CASSLTGGYTF. The CDR3 region has the DNA TGTGCCAGCAGCTTGACGGGTGGCTACACCTTC.

This chain uses TRBV5-1 with TRBJ2-7; D not resolved. The length of the CDR3 is 13 residues. Germline values: CDR1 SGHRS, CDR2 YFSETQ. Trimming took 4 bases from V and 7 from J, leaving 15 bases between them. CDR3 region: CASSPGLGWEQYF. Written as DNA, the CDR3 is TGCGCCAGCAGCCCGGGTCTAGGCTGGGAGCAGTACTTC.

The V gene is TRBV2, the J gene TRBJ2-5; perhaps TRBD1 as D (5 bases). V lost 4 bases, J lost 1 base, and 7 bases lay in between. CDR3 length: 13 amino acids. The germline gives CDR1 SNHLY, CDR2 FYNNEI. CDR3 protein: CASSVDSQETQYF. CDR3 DNA sequence: TGTGCCAGCAGTGTTGACAGCCAAGAGACCCAGTACTTC.

The chain combines TRBV5-6 with TRBJ1-1; TRBD1 is a possible D gene (5 bases). Deletions cut 2 bases from V and 2 bases from J, with 13 bases between. The CDR3 is 15 residues long. Germline V CDR1 and CDR2: SGHDT, YYEEEE. The CDR3 spells CASSFSWGENTEAFF. The CDR3 DNA reads TGTGCCAGCAGCTTCAGCTGGGGGGAAAACACTGAAGCTTTCTTT.

This chain uses TRBV15 with TRBJ1-6, with a possible D match to TRBD1 (5 bases). Per germline, CDR1 LNHNV and CDR2 YYDKDF (reference sequence). This CDR3 has 18 amino acids. V lost 0 bases, J lost 9 bases, and 21 bases lay in between. CDR3 sequence (DNA): TGTGCCACCAGCAGAGAATTACCCACGTACTCGGGGGGTTCACCCCTCCACTTT. As protein: CATSRELPTYSGGSPLHF.

The chain has TRBV6-6 and TRBJ1-1; 8 nucleotides line up with TRBD1. Germline-derived CDR1 and CDR2 are MNHNY and SVGAGI (reference sequence). V dropped 6 bases and J dropped 2; count of bases not matched to a gene: 5. CDR3 length: 14 residues. In nucleotides, the CDR3 is TGTGCCAGCAGATCCGGGACAGGTAACACTGAAGCTTTCTTT. Translated, it gives CASRSGTGNTEAFF.

The chain couples TRBV29-1 to TRBJ2-7; D gene unclear. The CDR3 spans 13 residues. Germline V lookup: CDR1 SQVTM, CDR2 ANQGSEA. V dropped 4 bases and J dropped 3 bases, with 13 bases sitting between them. CDR3 bases: TGCAGCGTTGCGGGTAGAGGAGACTACGAGCAGTACTTC. It yields the protein CSVAGRGDYEQYF.

This sequence joins TRBV5-1 and TRBJ2-7; 10 bases are a match to TRBD1. Germline assignment: CDR1 SGHRS and CDR2 YFSETQ. The trim removed 4 bases at V and 4 bases at J, leaving 5 bases unmatched. This CDR3 spans 14 amino acids. Here the CDR3 DNA reads TGCGCCAGCAGCCCCCCGGGACAGGGGTACGAGCAGTACTTC. Protein: CASSPPGQGYEQYF.

The rearrangement joins TRBV7-8 to TRBJ1-1, with D tentatively TRBD1 (5 bases). The germline gives CDR1 SGHVS, CDR2 FQNEAQ. The CDR3 runs to 13 residues. Trimming took off 4 bases at V and 4 bases at J, with 10 bases between the two ends. Here the CDR3 reads CASSYATGTEAFF. The DNA for the CDR3 is TGTGCCAGCAGCTACGCAACAGGCACTGAAGCTTTCTTT.